Presented here are 5 T cell receptor beta chains from one specimen sequenced in a study of Ad26.COV2.S vaccination and SARS-CoV-2 variants. Repertoires were generated with immunoSEQ multiplex PCR, while TCRdb's copy carries only in-frame clones and drops some. The sample holds some 460,000 clones, roughly nine tenths seen once. Indicated treatment: roughly 18 received Ad26.COV2.S at low or high dose, single or two shots; 5 received placebo; per-sample allocation not given. The samples were gathered on day 63 after the first injection of vaccine or placebo. The sample in question was peripheral blood, obtained in a trial of Ad26.COV2.S vaccine versus placebo. These receptors were taken from a person aged 18-65 years who received the Ad26.COV2.S COVID-19 vaccine or a placebo.

This sequence joins TRBV19 and TRBJ1-2; D uncertain. Germline V gene data show CDR1 as LNHDA and CDR2 as SQIVND (reference sequence). The CDR3 totals 11 residues. V was cut by 10 bases and J by 2 bases, with 8 bases left in between. The CDR3 here is CATSRNYGYTF. The CDR3 DNA reads TGTGCCACGTCTAGGAACTATGGCTACACCTTC.

This rearrangement joins TRBV3-1 (or the pseudogene TRBV3-2) to TRBJ2-3; the D is unclear. V lost 0 bases and J 0 bases, leaving 13 bases between the germline ends. The CDR3 covers 17 residues. CDR1 and CDR2 (germline): LGHDT, YNNKEL (reference sequence). The CDR3 region is CASSQDNWLGSTDTQYF. CDR3 nucleotides: TGTGCCAGCAGCCAAGATAACTGGCTGGGGAGCACAGATACGCAGTATTTT.

CDR3 DNA sequence: TGTGCCAGCTCACCTTTAACCCGGGACAGGGGTGGATCACCCCTCCACTTT. Residues: CASSPLTRDRGGSPLHF. The V and J genes are TRBV18 and TRBJ1-6, with 10 bases identical to TRBD1. The ends lost 3 bases at V and 10 bases at J; junction bases unmatched: 12. There are 17 residues in the CDR3. The germline CDR1 and CDR2 sequences are KGHSH and LQKENI. The complete variable domain, with remaining parts taken from reference TRBV18 and TRBJ1-6, reads NAGVMQNPRHLVRRRGQEARLRCSPMKGHSHVYWYRQLPEEGLKFMVYLQKENIIDESGMPKERFSAEFPKEGPSILRIQQVVRGDSAAYFCASSPLTRDRGGSPLHFGNGTRLTVT.

The chain couples TRBV19 to TRBJ2-6; tentatively, D is TRBD1 (5 bases). This CDR3 has 13 amino acids. V lost 6 bases and J 2 bases, leaving 5 bases between the germline ends. Germline loops: CDR1 LNHDA, CDR2 SQIVND (reference sequence). The CDR3 DNA reads as TGTGCCAGTAGACAGGCTGGGGCCAACGTCCTGACTTTC. This sequence encodes CASRQAGANVLTF.

This clone showed up just once. The chain joins TRBV7-2 to TRBJ2-2, with D tentatively TRBD2 (5 bases). The germline V gene encodes CDR1 SGHTA and CDR2 FQGNSA. CDR3 length: 15 amino acids. V lost 7 bases, J lost 3 bases, and 15 bases lay in between. CDR3 DNA sequence: TGTGCCAGCAACCCTACCGGGATCCACACCGGGGAGCTGTTTTTT. Translation: CASNPTGIHTGELFF.